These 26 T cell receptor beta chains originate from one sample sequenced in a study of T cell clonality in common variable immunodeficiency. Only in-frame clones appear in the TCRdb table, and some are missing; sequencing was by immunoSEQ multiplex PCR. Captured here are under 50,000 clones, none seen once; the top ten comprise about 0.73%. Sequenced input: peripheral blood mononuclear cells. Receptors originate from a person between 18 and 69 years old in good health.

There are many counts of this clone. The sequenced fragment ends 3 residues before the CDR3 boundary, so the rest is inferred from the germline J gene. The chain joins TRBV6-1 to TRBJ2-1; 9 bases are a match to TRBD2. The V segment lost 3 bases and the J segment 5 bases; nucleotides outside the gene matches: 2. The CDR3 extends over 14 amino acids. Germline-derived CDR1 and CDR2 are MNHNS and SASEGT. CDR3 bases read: TGTGCCAGCAGTGAGGCGGGAGGGCACAATGAG. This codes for CASSEAGGHNE. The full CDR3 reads CASSEAGGHNEQFF.

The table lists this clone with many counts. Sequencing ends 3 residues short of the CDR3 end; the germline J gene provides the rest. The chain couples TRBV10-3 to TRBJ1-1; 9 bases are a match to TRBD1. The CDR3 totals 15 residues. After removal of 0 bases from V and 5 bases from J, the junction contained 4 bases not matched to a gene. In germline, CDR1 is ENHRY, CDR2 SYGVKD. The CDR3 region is CAISESGQGPTEAFF. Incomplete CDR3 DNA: TGTGCCATCAGTGAGTCGGGACAGGGACCAACTGAA.

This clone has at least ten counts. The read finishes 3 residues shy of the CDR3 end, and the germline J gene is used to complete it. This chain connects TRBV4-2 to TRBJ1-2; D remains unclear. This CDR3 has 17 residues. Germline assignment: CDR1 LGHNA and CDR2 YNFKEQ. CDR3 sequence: CASSQDPPDSVADTYTF. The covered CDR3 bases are TGTGCCAGCAGCCAAGATCCGCCCGATAGCGTCGCAGATACG.

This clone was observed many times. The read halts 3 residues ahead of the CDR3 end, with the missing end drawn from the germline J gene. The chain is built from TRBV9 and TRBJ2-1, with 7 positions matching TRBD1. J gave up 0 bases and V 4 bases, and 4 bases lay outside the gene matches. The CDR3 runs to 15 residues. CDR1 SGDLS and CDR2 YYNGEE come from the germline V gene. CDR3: CASSPRTGSYNEQFF. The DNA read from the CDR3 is TGTGCCAGCAGCCCGCGGACAGGCTCCTACAATGAG.

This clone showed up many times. The CDR3 loop reads CASSDSTETGTEAFF. The part of the CDR3 DNA that was read is TGTGCCAGCAGTGACTCGACCGAGACAGGCACTGAA. V usage is TRBV6-4 and J usage is TRBJ1-1; D might be TRBD1 (6 bases). The read comes to an end 3 residues before the CDR3 does, leaving the germline J gene to fill in the end. The CDR3 spans 15 residues. The germline V gene has CDR1 MRHNA and CDR2 SNTAGT. V was shortened by 0 bases and J by 4 bases, with 12 bases between the two germline ends.

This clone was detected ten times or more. CDR3: CASSLRGSTGYGYTF. The CDR3 DNA, read in part, is TGTGCCAGCAGCCTTCGAGGGTCTACTGGATATGGC. The chain links TRBV5-6 to TRBJ1-2; D unclear. The read ends 3 residues early relative to the CDR3; the germline J gene fills the gap. V lost 4 bases and J lost 5, with 18 bases in between. Germline loops: CDR1 SGHDT, CDR2 YYEEEE. The CDR3 sequence is 15 residues long.

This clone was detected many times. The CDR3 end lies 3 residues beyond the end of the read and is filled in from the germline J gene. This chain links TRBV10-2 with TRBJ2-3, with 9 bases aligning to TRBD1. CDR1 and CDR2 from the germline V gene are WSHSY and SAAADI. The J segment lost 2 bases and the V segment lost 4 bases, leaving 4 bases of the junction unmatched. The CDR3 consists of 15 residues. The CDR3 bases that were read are TGCGCCAGCAGTGCTGGGACAGGGCACACAGATACG. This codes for CASSAGTGHTDT. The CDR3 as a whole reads CASSAGTGHTDTQYF.

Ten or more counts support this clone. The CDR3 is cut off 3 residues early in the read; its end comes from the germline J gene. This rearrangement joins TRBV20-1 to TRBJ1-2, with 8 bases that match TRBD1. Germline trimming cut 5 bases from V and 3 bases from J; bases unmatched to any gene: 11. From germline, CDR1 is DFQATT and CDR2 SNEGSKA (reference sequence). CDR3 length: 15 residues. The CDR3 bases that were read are TGCAGTGCTCGTATATCAGGGGGCCAGGACTATGGC. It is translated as CSARISGGQDYG. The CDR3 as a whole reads CSARISGGQDYGYTF.

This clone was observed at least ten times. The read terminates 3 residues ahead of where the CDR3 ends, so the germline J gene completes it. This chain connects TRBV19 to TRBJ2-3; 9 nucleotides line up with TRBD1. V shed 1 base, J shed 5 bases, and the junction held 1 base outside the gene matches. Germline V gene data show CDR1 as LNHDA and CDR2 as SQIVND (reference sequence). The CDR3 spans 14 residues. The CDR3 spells CASSIGQGGDTQYF. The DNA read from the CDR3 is TGTGCCAGTAGTATAGGACAGGGGGGAGATACG.

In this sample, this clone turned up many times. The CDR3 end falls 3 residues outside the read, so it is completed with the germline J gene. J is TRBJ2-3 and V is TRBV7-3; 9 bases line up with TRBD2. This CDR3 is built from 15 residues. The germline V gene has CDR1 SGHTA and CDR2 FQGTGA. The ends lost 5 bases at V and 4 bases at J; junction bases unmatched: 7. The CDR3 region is CASSLTGLAPDTQYF. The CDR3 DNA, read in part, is TGTGCCAGCAGCCTTACCGGACTAGCGCCAGATACG.

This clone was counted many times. The sequenced CDR3 bases are TGTGCCAGCAGGGCCACGGTGGACAGTTCGTCTGGAAACACC. Encoded protein: CASRATVDSSSGNT. In full, the CDR3 reads CASRATVDSSSGNTIYF. This rearrangement joins TRBV2 to TRBJ1-3; D perhaps matches TRBD1 (6 bases). The read terminates 3 residues before the CDR3 end, so the remaining end is supplied by the germline J gene. Trimming took 6 bases from V and 1 from J, leaving 19 bases between them. The CDR3 runs 17 residues. Germline values: CDR1 SNHLY, CDR2 FYNNEI.

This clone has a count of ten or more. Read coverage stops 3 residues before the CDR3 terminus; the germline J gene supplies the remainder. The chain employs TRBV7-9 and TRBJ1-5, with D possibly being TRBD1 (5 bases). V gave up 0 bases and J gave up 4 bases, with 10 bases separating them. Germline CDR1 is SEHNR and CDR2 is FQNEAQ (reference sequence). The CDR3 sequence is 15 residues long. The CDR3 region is CASSLAGASNQPQHF. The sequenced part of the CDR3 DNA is TGTGCCAGCAGCTTAGCAGGGGCTTCTAATCAGCCC. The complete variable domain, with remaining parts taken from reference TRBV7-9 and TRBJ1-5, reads DTGVSQNPRHKITKRGQNVTFRCDPISEHNRLYWYRQTLGQGPEFLTYFQNEAQLEKSRLLSDRFSAERPKGSFSTLEIQRTEQGDSAMYLCASSLAGASNQPQHFGDGTRLSIL.

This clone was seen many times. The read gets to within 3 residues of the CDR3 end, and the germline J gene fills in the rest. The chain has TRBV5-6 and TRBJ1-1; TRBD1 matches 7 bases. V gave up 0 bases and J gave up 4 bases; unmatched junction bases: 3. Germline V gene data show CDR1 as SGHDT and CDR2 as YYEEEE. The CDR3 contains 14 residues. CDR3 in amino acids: CASSLAGGSTEAFF. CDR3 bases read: TGTGCCAGCAGCTTGGCAGGGGGAAGCACTGAA.

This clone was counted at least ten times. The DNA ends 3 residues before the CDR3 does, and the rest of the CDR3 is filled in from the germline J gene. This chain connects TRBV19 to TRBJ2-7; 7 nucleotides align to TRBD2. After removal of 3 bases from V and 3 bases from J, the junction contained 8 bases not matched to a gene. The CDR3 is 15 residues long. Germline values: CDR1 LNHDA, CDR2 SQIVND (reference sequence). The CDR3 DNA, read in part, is TGTGCCAGTAGTATCGGGCTAGCGGAAAACTACGAG. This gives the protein CASSIGLAENYE. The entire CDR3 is CASSIGLAENYEQYF.

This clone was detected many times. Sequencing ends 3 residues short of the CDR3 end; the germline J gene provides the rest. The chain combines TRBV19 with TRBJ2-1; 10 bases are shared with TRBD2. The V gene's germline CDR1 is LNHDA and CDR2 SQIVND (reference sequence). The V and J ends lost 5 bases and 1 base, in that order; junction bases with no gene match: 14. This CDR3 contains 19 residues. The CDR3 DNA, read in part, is TGTGCCAGTAGTCGTGAGGCTAGCGGGAGAATGACATCCTACAATGAG. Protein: CASSREASGRMTSYNE. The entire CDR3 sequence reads CASSREASGRMTSYNEQFF.

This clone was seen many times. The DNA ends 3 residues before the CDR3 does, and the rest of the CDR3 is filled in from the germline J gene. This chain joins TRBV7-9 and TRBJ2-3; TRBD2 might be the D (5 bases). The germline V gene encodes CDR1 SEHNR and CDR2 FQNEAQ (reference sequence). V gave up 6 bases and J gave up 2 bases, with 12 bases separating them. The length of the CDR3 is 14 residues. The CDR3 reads CASRESGNTDTQYF. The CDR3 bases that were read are TGTGCCAGCAGGGAGAGCGGAAACACAGATACG.

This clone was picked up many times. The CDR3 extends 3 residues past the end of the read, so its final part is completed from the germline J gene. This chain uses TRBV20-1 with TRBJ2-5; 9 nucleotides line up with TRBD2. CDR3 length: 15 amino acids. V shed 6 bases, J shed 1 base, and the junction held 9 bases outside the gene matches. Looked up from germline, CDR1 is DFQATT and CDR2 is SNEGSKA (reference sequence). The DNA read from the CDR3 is TGCAGTGCCGGCCAAATGCGGGGGGGCCAAGAGACC. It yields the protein CSAGQMRGGQET. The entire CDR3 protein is CSAGQMRGGQETQYF.

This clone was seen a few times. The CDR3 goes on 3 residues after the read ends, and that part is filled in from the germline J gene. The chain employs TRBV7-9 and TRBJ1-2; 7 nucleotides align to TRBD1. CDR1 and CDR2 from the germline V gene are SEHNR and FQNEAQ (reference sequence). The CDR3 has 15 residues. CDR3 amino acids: CASSTRQGGKGDYTF. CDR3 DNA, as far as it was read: TGTGCCAGCAGCACAAGACAGGGTGGGAAGGGTGAC.

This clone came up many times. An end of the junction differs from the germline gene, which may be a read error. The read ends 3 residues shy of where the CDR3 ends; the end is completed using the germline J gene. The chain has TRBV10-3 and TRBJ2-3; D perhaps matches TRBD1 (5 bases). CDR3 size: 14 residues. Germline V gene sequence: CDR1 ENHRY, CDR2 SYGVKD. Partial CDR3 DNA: TGTGCCGTCAGGACCCAACAGGGCACAGATACG. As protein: CAVRTQQGTDT. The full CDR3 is CAVRTQQGTDTQYF.

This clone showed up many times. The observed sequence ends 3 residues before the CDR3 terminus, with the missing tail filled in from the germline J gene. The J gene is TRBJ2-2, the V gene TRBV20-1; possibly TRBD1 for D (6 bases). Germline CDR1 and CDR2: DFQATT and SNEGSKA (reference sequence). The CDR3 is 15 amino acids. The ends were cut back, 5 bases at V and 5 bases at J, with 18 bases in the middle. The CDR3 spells CSAPLSSTGTGELFF. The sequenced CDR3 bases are TGCAGTGCTCCTCTTTCCAGCACAGGGACCGGGGAG.

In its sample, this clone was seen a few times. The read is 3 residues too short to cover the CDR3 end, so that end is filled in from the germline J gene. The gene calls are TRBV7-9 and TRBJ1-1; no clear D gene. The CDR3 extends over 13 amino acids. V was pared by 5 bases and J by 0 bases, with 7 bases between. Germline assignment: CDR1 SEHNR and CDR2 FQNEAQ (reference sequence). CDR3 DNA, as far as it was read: TGTGCCAGCAGCATGACACTGAACACTGAA. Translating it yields CASSMTLNTE. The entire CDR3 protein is CASSMTLNTEAFF. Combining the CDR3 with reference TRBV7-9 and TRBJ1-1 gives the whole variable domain DTGVSQNPRHKITKRGQNVTFRCDPISEHNRLYWYRQTLGQGPEFLTYFQNEAQLEKSRLLSDRFSAERPKGSFSTLEIQRTEQGDSAMYLCASSMTLNTEAFFGQGTRLTVV.

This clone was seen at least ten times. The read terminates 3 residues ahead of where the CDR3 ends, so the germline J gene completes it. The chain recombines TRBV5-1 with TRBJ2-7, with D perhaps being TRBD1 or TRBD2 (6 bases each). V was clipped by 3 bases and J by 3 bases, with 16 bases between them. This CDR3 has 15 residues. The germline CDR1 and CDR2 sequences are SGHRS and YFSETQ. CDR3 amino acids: CASSSPGRTDYEQYF. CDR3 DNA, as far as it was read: TGCGCCAGCAGCTCCCCAGGGAGGACAGACTACGAG.

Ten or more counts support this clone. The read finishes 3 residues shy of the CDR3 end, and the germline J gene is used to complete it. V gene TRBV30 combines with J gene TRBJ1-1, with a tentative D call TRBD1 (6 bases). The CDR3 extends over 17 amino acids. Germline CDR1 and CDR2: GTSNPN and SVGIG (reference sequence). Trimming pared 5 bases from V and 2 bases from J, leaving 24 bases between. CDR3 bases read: TGTGCCTGGGAGGGCATCGGAAGGGGGATAGGAAACACTGAA. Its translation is CAWEGIGRGIGNTE. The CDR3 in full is CAWEGIGRGIGNTEAFF.

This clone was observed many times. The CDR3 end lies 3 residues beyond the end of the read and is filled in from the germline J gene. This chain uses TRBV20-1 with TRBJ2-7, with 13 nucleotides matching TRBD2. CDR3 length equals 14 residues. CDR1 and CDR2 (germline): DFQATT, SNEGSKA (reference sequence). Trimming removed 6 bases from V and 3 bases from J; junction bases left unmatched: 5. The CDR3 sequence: CSARGLAGNYEQYF. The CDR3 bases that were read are TGCAGTGCGAGGGGACTAGCGGGGAACTACGAG.

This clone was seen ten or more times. The DNA read from the CDR3 is TGTGCCACCAAAATACCTAGTCGGGGTAATGGC. Translating gives CATKIPSRGNG. The full CDR3 is CATKIPSRGNGYTF. The rearrangement links TRBV5-4 to TRBJ1-2; D not certain. The CDR3 end is not reached by the read, which stops 3 residues before it; the germline J gene fills it in. CDR3 length equals 14 residues. Trimming removed 9 bases at V and 6 bases at J, with 21 bases between. The germline gives CDR1 SGHNT, CDR2 YYREEE (reference sequence).

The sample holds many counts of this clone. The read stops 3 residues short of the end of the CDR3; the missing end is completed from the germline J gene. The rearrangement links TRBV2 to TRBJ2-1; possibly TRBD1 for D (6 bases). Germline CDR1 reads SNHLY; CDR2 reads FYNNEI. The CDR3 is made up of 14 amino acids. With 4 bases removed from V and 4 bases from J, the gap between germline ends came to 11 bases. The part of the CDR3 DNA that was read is TGTGCCAGCAGTGGATTGGGACAATACAATGAG. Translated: CASSGLGQYNE. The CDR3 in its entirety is CASSGLGQYNEQFF.